The 11 T cell receptor beta chains below come from one sample, sequenced in a study of shared clonotypes between healthy human individuals. Some clones are missing from TCRdb's copy, which holds only in-frame ones; the method was immunoSEQ multiplex PCR. The data hold about 2,200,000 clones, with approximately 94% observed a single time. Positively selected for CCR7, the CD45RO-negative cells used as naive CD8 cells excluded terminally differentiated effector memory CD45RA+ cells. The source material was naive CD8+ T cells from PBMCs. The source of these receptors is a man younger than 35 in good health. Some clones in this sample may be carry-over from other donors' samples.

V and J are TRBV4-1 and TRBJ1-4; 7 bases are shared with TRBD1. This CDR3 comprises 14 residues. Per germline, CDR1 MGHRA and CDR2 YSYEKL. V was clipped by 6 bases and J by 4 bases; unmatched bases: 5. CDR3 residues: CASRRTGNNEKLFF. In nucleotides, the CDR3 is TGCGCCAGCAGGCGGACAGGAAATAATGAAAAACTGTTTTTT.

The J gene is TRBJ2-2, the V gene TRBV28; 9 bases fit TRBD1. J gave up 5 bases and V 5 bases, and 6 bases lay outside the gene matches. The germline CDR1 and CDR2 sequences are MDHEN and SYDVKM. There are 15 residues in the CDR3. DNA for the CDR3: TGTGCCAGCAGTCCGGACAGGGGAGCTACCGGGGAGCTGTTTTTT. The encoded protein is CASSPDRGATGELFF.

The chain is built from TRBV15 and TRBJ2-2; tentative D call: TRBD2 (5 bases). The V and J ends lost 4 bases and 4 bases respectively, with 16 bases between them. In germline, CDR1 is LNHNV, CDR2 YYDKDF (reference sequence). This CDR3 comprises 16 residues. DNA of the CDR3: TGTGCCACCAGCACCATCCAAGTTCGGGGCACCGGGGAGCTGTTTTTT. This encodes CATSTIQVRGTGELFF. Together with reference TRBV15 and TRBJ2-2, the CDR3 gives the full variable domain: DAMVIQNPRYQVTQFGKPVTLSCSQTLNHNVMYWYQQKSSQAPKLLFHYYDKDFNNEADTPDNFQSRRPNTSFCFLDIRSPGLGDTAMYLCATSTIQVRGTGELFFGEGSRLTVL.

The J gene is TRBJ2-7, the V gene TRBV10-3; 7 nucleotides line up with TRBD1. Germline trimming cut 10 bases from V and 0 bases from J; bases unmatched to any gene: 12. CDR3 length equals 15 residues. Germline V gives CDR1 ENHRY, CDR2 SYGVKD. CDR3 in DNA: TGTGCCACCAGCGCCCCGGGACAGATCTCCTACGAGCAGTACTTC. Translated, it gives CATSAPGQISYEQYF.

The CDR3 is CSAGTLWEQFF. In DNA form, the CDR3 reads TGCAGCGCTGGGACTCTTTGGGAGCAGTTCTTC. V usage is TRBV29-1 and J usage is TRBJ2-1, with a tentative D call TRBD2 (6 bases). The V and J ends lost 7 bases and 10 bases respectively, with 14 bases between them. This CDR3 contains 11 residues. The V gene's germline CDR1 is SQVTM and CDR2 ANQGSEA.

V is TRBV28 and J is TRBJ2-5; TRBD2 aligns across 9 bases. The tail of the sequence fits TRBJ2-7 better, so the J call may be wrong. Germline V gene data show CDR1 as MDHEN and CDR2 as SYDVKM. The CDR3 consists of 15 residues. This CDR3 is CASSPRLAGLPEQYF. The CDR3, as DNA: TGTGCCAGCAGTCCCCGGCTAGCGGGACTCCCCGAGCAGTACTTC.

This chain connects TRBV19 to TRBJ1-1; TRBD1 agrees at 10 bases. V gave up 5 bases and J gave up 4 bases; unmatched junction bases: 4. This CDR3 region has 14 residues. CDR1 and CDR2 (germline): LNHDA, SQIVND (reference sequence). Here the CDR3 DNA reads TGTGCCAGTAGTGTCGGACAGGGGGGCACTGAAGCTTTCTTT. It specifies CASSVGQGGTEAFF. Full variable domain (missing parts from reference TRBV19 and TRBJ1-1): DGGITQSPKYLFRKEGQNVTLSCEQNLNHDAMYWYRQDPGQGLRLIYYSQIVNDFQKGDIAEGYSVSREKKESFPLTVTSAQKNPTAFYLCASSVGQGGTEAFFGQGTRLTVV.

The chain couples TRBV29-1 to TRBJ2-1; 9 bases map to TRBD2. The CDR3 has 14 amino acids. From germline, CDR1 is SQVTM and CDR2 ANQGSEA. With 7 bases clipped from V and 9 bases from J, the junction kept 13 bases outside the gene matches. The CDR3 loop reads CSGGAPGLAPEQFF. The CDR3 coding sequence is TGCAGCGGAGGGGCCCCGGGACTAGCACCTGAGCAGTTCTTC.

A remark on this clone: Other nucleotide sequences in the sample specify the same CDR3. The CDR3 region has the DNA TGTGCCAGCAGCTTATTACTAGGCTCCTACGAGCAGTACTTC. This encodes CASSLLLGSYEQYF. The V call is TRBV7-2, the J call TRBJ2-7, with D possibly matching TRBD2 (5 bases). V was shortened by 2 bases and J by 0 bases, with 8 bases between the two germline ends. The CDR3 runs to 14 residues. Germline lookup yields CDR1 SGHTA and CDR2 FQGNSA.

The rearrangement uses TRBV7-9 and TRBJ2-5, with 9 bases identical to TRBD1. The closer fit of TRBJ2-7 to the DNA end suggests the J call may be wrong. Germline V lookup: CDR1 SEHNR, CDR2 FQNEAQ (reference sequence). The CDR3 is 13 amino acids. Written as DNA, the CDR3 is TGTGCCAGCAGCCCCCGGGACAGGGTCGAGCAGTACTTC. Protein sequence: CASSPRDRVEQYF.

The rearrangement joins TRBV10-2 to TRBJ2-7, with TRBD1 as a possible D gene (6 bases). CDR3 length: 12 residues. V lost 6 bases and J 4 bases, leaving 10 bases between the germline ends. Germline CDR1 and CDR2: WSHSY and SAAADI. CDR3 in DNA: TGCGCCAGCAGGGACAGTCATTACGAGCAGTACTTC. Protein sequence: CASRDSHYEQYF.